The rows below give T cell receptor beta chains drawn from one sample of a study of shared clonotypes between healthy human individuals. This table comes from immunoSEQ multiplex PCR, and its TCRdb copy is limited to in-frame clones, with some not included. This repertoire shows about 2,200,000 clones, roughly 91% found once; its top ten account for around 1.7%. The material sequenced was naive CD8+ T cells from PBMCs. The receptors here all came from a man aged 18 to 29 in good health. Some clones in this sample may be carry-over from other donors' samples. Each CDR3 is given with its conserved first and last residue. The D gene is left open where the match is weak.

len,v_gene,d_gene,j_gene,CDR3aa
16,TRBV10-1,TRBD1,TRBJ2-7,CASSDYAGTDLNEQYF
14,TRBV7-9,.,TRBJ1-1,CASSLVHGSGEAFF
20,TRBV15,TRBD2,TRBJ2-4,CATSREWQDRERDYKNIQYF
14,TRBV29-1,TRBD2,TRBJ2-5,CSVEGGGTTETQYF
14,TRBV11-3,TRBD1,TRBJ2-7,CASSPDREIDEQYF
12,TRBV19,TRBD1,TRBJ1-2,CATADRAYGYTF
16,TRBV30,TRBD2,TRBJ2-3,CAWSGGLAGVSDTQYF
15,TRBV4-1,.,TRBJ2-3,CASSLAVGGTDTQYF
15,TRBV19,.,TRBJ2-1,CASSIVANSYNEQFF
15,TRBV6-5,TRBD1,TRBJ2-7,CASRTGTGVSYEQYF
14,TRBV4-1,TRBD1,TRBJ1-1,CASSHDRGGTEAFF
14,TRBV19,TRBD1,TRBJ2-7,CASSIGTGAYEQYF
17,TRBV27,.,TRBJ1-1,CASSLLPGQGPRNEAFF
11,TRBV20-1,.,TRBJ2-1,CSAREGYEQFF
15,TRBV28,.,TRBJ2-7,CASSLLGERSYEQYF
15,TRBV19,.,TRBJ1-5,CASIGVPDSNQPQHF
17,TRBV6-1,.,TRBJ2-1,CASSEQGNRVSRGEQFF
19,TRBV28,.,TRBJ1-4,CASTTFMETGLLANEKLFF
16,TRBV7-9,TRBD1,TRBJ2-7,CASSSQTGASSYEQYF
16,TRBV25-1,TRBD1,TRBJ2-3,CASSDGQGARTDTQYF
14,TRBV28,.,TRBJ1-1,CASSLWGVGSEAFF
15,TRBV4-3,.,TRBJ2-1,CASSQDPGNYNEQFF
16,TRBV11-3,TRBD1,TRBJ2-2,CASSLHLGQGAGELFF
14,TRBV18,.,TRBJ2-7,CASSLRAVSYEQYF
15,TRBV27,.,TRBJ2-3,CASNRRARRTDTQYF
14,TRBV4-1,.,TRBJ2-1,CASSQRTGYNEQFF
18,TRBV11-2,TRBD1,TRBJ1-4,CASSSRTGDLATNEKLFF
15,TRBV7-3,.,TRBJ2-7,CASSLGQGTTYEQYF
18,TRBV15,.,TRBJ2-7,CATSRVELGWESSYEQYF
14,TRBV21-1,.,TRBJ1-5,CASSVQGSNQPQHF
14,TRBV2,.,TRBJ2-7,CASSPPGLGYEQYF
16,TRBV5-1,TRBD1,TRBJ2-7,CASSLGTVTPSYEQYF
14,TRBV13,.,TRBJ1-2,CASSLRVGPHGYTF
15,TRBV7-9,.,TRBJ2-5,CASSPPSTAGKTQYF
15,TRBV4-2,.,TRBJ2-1,CASSQGGPHYNEQFF
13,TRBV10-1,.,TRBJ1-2,CASSESGAYGYTF
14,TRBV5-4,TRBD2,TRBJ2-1,CASSTREGYNEQFF
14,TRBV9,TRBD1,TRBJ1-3,CASSPRQGGNTIYF
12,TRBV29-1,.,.,CSVDDTSYEQYF
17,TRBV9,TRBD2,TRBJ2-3,CASSTRTSGPSTDTQYF
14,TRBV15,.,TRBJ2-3,CATSRAGSTDTQYF
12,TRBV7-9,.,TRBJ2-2,CASSYRTGELFF
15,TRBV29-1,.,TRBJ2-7,CSVDVPNRASYEQYF
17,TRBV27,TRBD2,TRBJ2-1,CASSTSPGLAGDNEQFF
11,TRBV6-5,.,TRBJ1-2,CASSMTWGYTF
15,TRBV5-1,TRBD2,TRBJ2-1,CASSPQREGFSEQFF
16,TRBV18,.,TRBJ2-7,CASSPGGRSGSYEQYF
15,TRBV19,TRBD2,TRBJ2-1,CASSPGLGVGNEQFF
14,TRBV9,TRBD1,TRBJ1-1,CASSVEGAGAEAFF
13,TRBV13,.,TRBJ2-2,CASTLQGIGELFF
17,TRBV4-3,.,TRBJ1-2,CASSQGREFYNLYGYTF
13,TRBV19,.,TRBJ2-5,CASSSRGEETQYF